Following are 15 T cell receptor beta chains from one sample sequenced in a study of T cells in tumors after PD-1 blockade. Clones were read by immunoSEQ multiplex PCR, and TCRdb kept only the in-frame ones, dropping some. The repertoire holds 45,000 to 60,000 clones, with roughly 80% as singletons. Sample: PBMCs, taken before anti-PD-1 therapy. These TCRs come from a human donor with advanced basal cell or squamous cell carcinoma (not recorded which).

This clone was detected a few times. The CDR3 region has the DNA TGTGCCAGCAGCCCAGTCTCTAGTGACACAGATACGCAGTATTTT. This encodes CASSPVSSDTDTQYF. The chain employs TRBV3-1 (or the pseudogene TRBV3-2) and TRBJ2-3, with D uncertain. Germline CDR1 is LGHDT and CDR2 is YNNKEL (reference sequence). V was clipped by 4 bases and J by 2 bases, with 13 bases between them. This CDR3 has 15 residues.

The CDR3: CASSLVGGHTEAFF. The DNA of the CDR3 is TGCGCCAGCAGCTTGGTCGGGGGGCATACTGAAGCTTTCTTT. The chain links TRBV5-1 to TRBJ1-1; D possibly corresponds to TRBD1 (6 bases). This CDR3 comprises 14 residues. Per germline, CDR1 SGHRS and CDR2 YFSETQ. V shed 0 bases and J shed 5 bases, with 11 bases lying between them. The full variable domain, completed using reference TRBV5-1 and TRBJ1-1, is KAGVTQTPRYLIKTRGQQVTLSCSPISGHRSVSWYQQTPGQGLQFLFEYFSETQRNKGNFPGRFSGRQFSNSRSEMNVSTLELGDSALYLCASSLVGGHTEAFFGQGTRLTVV.

V usage is TRBV6-1 and J usage is TRBJ2-5; 7 bases map to TRBD2. The CDR3 spans 14 residues. Germline-derived CDR1 and CDR2 are MNHNS and SASEGT. V was clipped by 5 bases and J by 4 bases; unmatched bases: 7. CDR3 in amino acids: CASSLGGSLETQYF. The CDR3, as DNA: TGTGCCAGCAGTTTAGGCGGGAGTTTAGAGACCCAGTACTTC.

The count of this clone is one. The chain uses TRBV15 and TRBJ2-7; 9 bases line up with TRBD1. V was pared by 1 base and J by 6 bases, with 10 bases of the junction left unmatched. Germline loops: CDR1 LNHNV, CDR2 YYDKDF (reference sequence). The CDR3 extends over 16 amino acids. The CDR3 DNA reads TGTGCCACCAGCAGAGGGCCGGGACAGGGAACTGGCGAGCAGTACTTC. This codes for CATSRGPGQGTGEQYF.

V and J are TRBV6-6 and TRBJ2-5, with 7 bases identical to TRBD1. The V segment lost 0 bases and the J segment 7 bases; nucleotides outside the gene matches: 8. Germline loops: CDR1 MNHNY, CDR2 SVGAGI (reference sequence). This CDR3 is built from 15 residues. DNA of the CDR3: TGTGCCAGCAGTTACTCGAGACCGCCAGGGGGGACCCAGTACTTC. This sequence encodes CASSYSRPPGGTQYF.

This chain's CDR3 is CASSPEGALGGEKLFF. CDR3 sequence (DNA): TGTGCCAGCAGCCCAGAGGGGGCGTTGGGTGGTGAAAAACTGTTTTTT. The chain is built from TRBV9 and TRBJ1-4, with TRBD1 identical over 7 bases. V gave up 4 bases and J gave up 7 bases; unmatched junction bases: 13. Germline CDR1 and CDR2: SGDLS and YYNGEE. This CDR3 comprises 16 residues.

V gene TRBV7-8 combines with J gene TRBJ2-7; possibly TRBD1 for D (6 bases). Trimming cost V 5 bases and J 1 base, with 18 bases left between them. Germline V CDR1 and CDR2: SGHVS, FQNEAQ. The CDR3 runs to 16 residues. The CDR3 DNA reads TGTGCCAGCAGCCCTCGGCCCGTAGGGGGTTCCTACGAGCAGTACTTC. Amino acids: CASSPRPVGGSYEQYF.

The sample holds a few counts of this clone. Written as DNA, the CDR3 is TGCGCCAGCAGCCAAGCAGACATGGGTTTTTCATACAATGAGCAGTTCTTC. Residues: CASSQADMGFSYNEQFF. The V call is TRBV4-1, the J call TRBJ2-1; D not resolved. V was clipped by 1 base and J by 4 bases, with 17 bases between them. Germline-derived CDR1 and CDR2 are MGHRA and YSYEKL. This CDR3 is built from 17 residues.

This clone came up a few times. In DNA form, the CDR3 reads TGTGCCACCAGCAGAGATCCCTCCTACGAGCAGTACTTC. This sequence encodes CATSRDPSYEQYF. The chain links TRBV15 to TRBJ2-7; D uncertain. Trimming shortened V by 0 bases and J by 0 bases, and 3 bases separated the two germline ends. CDR1 is LNHNV and CDR2 is YYDKDF in the germline V gene (reference sequence). The length of the CDR3 is 13 residues.

Details on this clone: The junction and the germline gene differ at one end; a read error may be behind it. The chain combines TRBV15 with TRBJ2-7, with 9 positions matching TRBD2. The V gene's germline CDR1 is LNHNV and CDR2 YYDKDF (reference sequence). The CDR3 contains 14 residues. CDR3 sequence: CATSRDGASGKRDF. CDR3 bases: TGTGCCACCAGCAGAGATGGGGCTAGCGGGAAGAGGGACTTC.

This clone is a singleton in its sample. The rearrangement uses TRBV6-6 and TRBJ1-2; D is ambiguous. Germline V gives CDR1 MNHNY, CDR2 SVGAGI (reference sequence). V was pared by 5 bases and J by 0 bases, with 22 bases between. The CDR3 loop spans 18 amino acids. This chain's CDR3 is CASSPLSAGESSNYGYTF. CDR3 sequence (DNA): TGTGCCAGCAGTCCCCTCTCGGCGGGCGAGAGCTCTAACTATGGCTACACCTTC.

The chain employs TRBV19 and TRBJ1-6, with a tentative D call TRBD1 (6 bases). Germline V lookup: CDR1 LNHDA, CDR2 SQIVND (reference sequence). The CDR3 spans 15 residues. V lost 4 bases and J lost 3, with 10 bases in between. The CDR3: CASSTQTGYNSPLHF. As DNA, the CDR3 is TGTGCCAGTAGTACCCAGACAGGCTATAATTCACCCCTCCACTTT.

The chain employs TRBV12-3 or TRBV12-4 and TRBJ2-1; the match to TRBD2 covers 8 bases. The CDR3 totals 13 residues. The ends lost 6 bases at V and 7 bases at J; junction bases unmatched: 5. This chain's CDR3 is CASSSGTSNEQFF. The CDR3 DNA reads TGTGCCAGCAGCTCCGGGACTAGTAATGAGCAGTTCTTC.

The chain combines TRBV7-6 with TRBJ2-5, with unresolved D. CDR3 length: 16 amino acids. The germline V and J ends were trimmed by 0 bases and 6 bases, with 17 bases remaining between them. Per germline, CDR1 SGHVS and CDR2 FNYEAQ. CDR3 loop: CASSLAYRPLGQTQYF. CDR3 DNA sequence: TGTGCCAGCAGCTTAGCGTACAGACCATTAGGACAGACCCAGTACTTC.

The chain is built from TRBV9 and TRBJ2-3; D remains ambiguous. The CDR3 totals 15 residues. Germline V lookup: CDR1 SGDLS, CDR2 YYNGEE. Trimming took off 0 bases at V and 4 bases at J, with 12 bases between the two ends. CDR3 sequence (DNA): TGTGCCAGCAGCGTAGCTAACGGTCGGTCAGATACGCAGTATTTT. It codes for CASSVANGRSDTQYF. Full variable domain (outside the CDR3, taken from reference TRBV9 and TRBJ2-3): DSGVTQTPKHLITATGQRVTLRCSPRSGDLSVYWYQQSLDQGLQFLIQYYNGEERAKGNILERFSAQQFPDLHSELNLSSLELGDSALYFCASSVANGRSDTQYFGPGTRLTVL.